These T cell receptor beta chains were read from a single sample in a study of beta chain features in type 1 diabetes. Method: immunoSEQ multiplex PCR; TCRdb's copy keeps in-frame clones and lacks some. The sample yields 600,000 to 650,000 clones, less than 20% seen once. What was sequenced was naive CD4+ T cells from blood. The receptors come from a man aged 18 to 30 in good health. Each CDR3 is given with its conserved first and last residue. The D gene is left open where the match is weak. Only some rows state a clone size, as once, few, many or a class for expanded clones.

j_call clone_size v_call d_call cdr3_aa cdr3_nt
TRBJ1-3 - TRBV9 TRBD1 CASSSGGLSGNTIYF TGTGCCAGCAGCTCAGGGGGTCTCTCTGGAAACACCATATATTTT
TRBJ2-1 few TRBV7-3 - CASSDGIYNEQFF TGTGCCAGCAGCGACGGGATCTACAATGAGCAGTTCTTC
TRBJ2-7 - TRBV6-6 TRBD1 CASSYSPGQGLHEQYF TGTGCCAGCAGTTACTCGCCGGGACAGGGATTGCACGAGCAGTACTTC
TRBJ2-3 once TRBV7-6 TRBD2 CASSSLIAGNPDTQYF TGTGCCAGCAGCTCCCTCATAGCGGGGAACCCCGATACGCAGTATTTT
TRBJ2-5 few TRBV7-8 - CASSLQGTRRETQYF TGTGCCAGCAGCTTACAGGGGACGAGGCGAGAGACCCAGTACTTC
TRBJ2-7 - TRBV13 - CASSPWVRGGDYEQYF TGTGCCAGCAGCCCATGGGTCAGGGGAGGGGACTACGAGCAGTACTTC
TRBJ2-5 - TRBV9 TRBD2 CASSVGLAGGRQETQYF TGTGCCAGCAGCGTAGGACTAGCGGGGGGACGGCAAGAGACCCAGTACTTC
TRBJ2-3 few TRBV5-1 TRBD2 CASSLVERERSDTQYF TGCGCCAGCAGCTTGGTGGAGCGGGAGCGTTCAGATACGCAGTATTTT
TRBJ2-5 - TRBV9 TRBD2 CASSPGSGRETQYF TGTGCCAGCAGCCCAGGGTCCGGGAGGGAGACCCAGTACTTC
TRBJ1-5 once TRBV19 - CASSIRGASNQPQHF TGTGCCAGTAGTATTAGAGGGGCGAGCAATCAGCCCCAGCATTTT
TRBJ2-7 - TRBV5-6 - CASSLIRNYEQYF TGTGCCAGCAGCTTGATCAGAAACTACGAGCAGTACTTC
TRBJ1-2 few TRBV30 - CAWSVGEGRTYGYTF TGTGCCTGGAGTGTAGGAGAAGGGAGGACCTATGGCTACACCTTC
TRBJ2-7 - TRBV7-9 - CASSHSTGIAYEQYF TGTGCCAGCAGCCACTCTACAGGGATCGCCTACGAGCAGTACTTC
TRBJ1-1 - TRBV19 TRBD1 CASSPLDRGRTEAFF TGTGCCAGTAGTCCCCTCGACAGGGGGCGTACTGAAGCTTTCTTT
TRBJ2-5 few TRBV4-2 - CASSQQRGETQYF TGTGCCAGCAGCCAACAGCGAGGGGAGACCCAGTACTTC
TRBJ1-2 few TRBV13 - CASSLLGVYGYTF TGTGCCAGCAGCTTACTGGGGGTGTATGGCTACACCTTC
TRBJ2-7 few TRBV7-9 TRBD1 CASSLVTGAEQYF TGTGCCAGCAGCTTAGTGACAGGGGCCGAGCAGTACTTC
TRBJ1-2 - TRBV27 - CASSRNGTPGSGYTF TGTGCCAGCAGTCGAAACGGGACTCCCGGGAGTGGCTACACCTTC
TRBJ2-7 - TRBV2 - CASSDLGGPYEQYF TGTGCCAGCAGTGATTTGGGGGGTCCCTACGAGCAGTACTTC
TRBJ2-1 few TRBV28 - CASPSSWGEQFF TGTGCCAGCCCATCTAGCTGGGGTGAGCAGTTCTTC
TRBJ2-3 - TRBV5-1 TRBD2 CASTSNRKGLAATNTQYF TGCGCCAGCACATCAAACCGGAAAGGACTAGCGGCAACAAATACGCAGTATTTT
TRBJ2-7 few TRBV7-6 - CASSSGRRAFNYEQYF TGTGCCAGCAGCTCCGGTCGGCGGGCGTTTAACTACGAGCAGTACTTC
TRBJ2-5 - TRBV12-5 TRBD1 CASKNSPLGTGGRMRETQYF TGTGCTAGCAAGAATAGCCCCCTCGGGACAGGGGGCCGGATGCGAGAGACCCAGTACTTC
TRBJ1-2 - TRBV29-1 - CSVEGLGNYGYTF TGCAGCGTTGAGGGGCTTGGTAACTATGGCTACACCTTC
TRBJ2-1 - TRBV4-2 - CASSRDRDPPYNEQFF TGTGCCAGCAGTCGTGACCGGGATCCCCCGTACAATGAGCAGTTCTTC
TRBJ1-4 - TRBV6-5 TRBD1 CASSYRTGIEKLFF TGTGCCAGCAGTTACCGGACAGGGATTGAAAAACTGTTTTTT
TRBJ2-7 - TRBV6-5 TRBD2 CASSPRDYGKQYF TGTGCCAGCAGCCCCAGGGACTACGGGAAGCAGTACTTC
TRBJ2-1 few TRBV5-1 - CASSLDGTLSYNEQFF TGCGCCAGCAGTTTGGACGGAACCCTATCCTACAATGAGCAGTTCTTC
TRBJ2-7 few TRBV20-1 - CSARPRYEQYF TGCAGTGCTAGACCGCGCTACGAGCAGTACTTC
TRBJ1-2 - TRBV21-1 - CASSKGERQRNGYTF TGTGCCAGCAGCAAAGGAGAACGTCAGCGAAATGGCTACACCTTC
TRBJ2-4 few TRBV7-8 TRBD1 CASSSTGILAKNIQYF TGTGCCAGCAGCTCGACAGGGATTCTAGCCAAAAACATTCAGTACTTC
TRBJ2-1 - TRBV27 TRBD2 CASTGLAGPNEQFF TGTGCCAGCACAGGACTAGCGGGCCCAAATGAGCAGTTCTTC
TRBJ2-2 - TRBV9 TRBD2 CASSAARQSGKNTGELFF TGTGCCAGCAGCGCCGCCCGCCAAAGCGGGAAAAACACCGGGGAGCTGTTTTTT
TRBJ1-1 few TRBV25-1 - CASSRRDTPRRNTEAFF TGTGCCAGCAGTAGACGGGACACCCCCCGACGGAACACTGAAGCTTTCTTT
TRBJ2-1 few TRBV10-3 TRBD1 CAISDAGQGNNEQFF TGTGCCATCAGCGACGCGGGACAGGGTAACAATGAGCAGTTCTTC
TRBJ2-4 - TRBV20-1 - CSASTLGKQYF TGCAGTGCTAGCACCCTCGGGAAGCAGTACTTC
TRBJ2-1 - TRBV4-2 TRBD1 CASSQDLAGTGSGGYSSYNEQFF TGTGCCAGCAGCCAAGATCTCGCTGGGACAGGATCAGGGGGATATAGCTCCTACAATGAGCAGTTCTTC